This entry is about one TCR beta chain. Its antigen is undetermined. The sample is drawn from a study of regulatory T cells in long-lasting Graves disease. Study-wide results and limits: There was favoring of TRBV28, TRBJ1-2 and TRBJ2-5 in persistent disease.

iRepertoire HTBI primers and Arm-PCR of CDR3 regions built TCR beta libraries. Using its own MiXCR run on the multiplex PCR reads, TCRdb lists one record per CDR3 protein. The sample holds around 400,000 distinct CDR3 sequences, roughly a sixth seen once. Trimming took 9 bases from V and 1 from J; bases not matched to a gene: 13. Germline V gene sequence: CDR1 MDHEN, CDR2 SYDVKM. This CDR3 region has 17 residues. Stated time point: newly diagnosed GD, antithyroid drugs for less than 3 months. TCR sequences were obtained from RNA taken from PBMCs. The chain employs TRBV28 and TRBJ2-4; 9 bases are shared with TRBD1. The sequenced sample was peripheral blood mononuclear cells (PBMCs), obtained at new diagnosis, from a patient treated with antithyroid drugs. The receptor comes from a female donor with Graves disease. The CDR3 DNA reads as TGTGCCAGTGGCAGGGGACAGGGTATAACGGCCAAAAACATTCAGTACTTC. Residues: CASGRGQGITAKNIQYF.